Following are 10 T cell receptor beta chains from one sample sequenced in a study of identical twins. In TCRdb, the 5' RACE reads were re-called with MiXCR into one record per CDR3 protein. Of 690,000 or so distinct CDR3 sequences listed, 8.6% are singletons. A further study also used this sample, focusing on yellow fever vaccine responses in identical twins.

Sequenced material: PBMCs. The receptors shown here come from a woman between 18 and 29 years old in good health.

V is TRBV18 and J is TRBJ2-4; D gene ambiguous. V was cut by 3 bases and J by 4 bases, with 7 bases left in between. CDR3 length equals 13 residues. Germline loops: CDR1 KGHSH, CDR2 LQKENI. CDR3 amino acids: CASSPAEKNIQYF. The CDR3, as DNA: TGTGCCAGCTCACCGGCAGAGAAAAACATTCAGTACTTC.

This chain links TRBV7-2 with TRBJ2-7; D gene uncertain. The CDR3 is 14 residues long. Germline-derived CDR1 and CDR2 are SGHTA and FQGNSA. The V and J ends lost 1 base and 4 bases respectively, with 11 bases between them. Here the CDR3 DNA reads TGTGCCAGCAGCTTAGTAGGACCCCTATACGAGCAGTACTTC. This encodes CASSLVGPLYEQYF.

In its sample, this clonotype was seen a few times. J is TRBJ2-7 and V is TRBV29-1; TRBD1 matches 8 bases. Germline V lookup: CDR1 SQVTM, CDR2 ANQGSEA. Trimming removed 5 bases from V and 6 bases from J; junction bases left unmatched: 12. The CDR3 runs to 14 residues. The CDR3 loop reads CSVSQGTGLGEQYF. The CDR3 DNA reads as TGCAGCGTTTCTCAGGGGACAGGACTGGGCGAGCAGTACTTC.

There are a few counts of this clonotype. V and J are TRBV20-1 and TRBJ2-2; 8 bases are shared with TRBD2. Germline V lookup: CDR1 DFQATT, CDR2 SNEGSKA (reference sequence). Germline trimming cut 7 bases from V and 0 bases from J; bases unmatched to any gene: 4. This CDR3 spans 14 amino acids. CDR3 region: CSVREDANTGELFF. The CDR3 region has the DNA TGCAGTGTGCGGGAGGACGCGAACACCGGGGAGCTGTTTTTT.

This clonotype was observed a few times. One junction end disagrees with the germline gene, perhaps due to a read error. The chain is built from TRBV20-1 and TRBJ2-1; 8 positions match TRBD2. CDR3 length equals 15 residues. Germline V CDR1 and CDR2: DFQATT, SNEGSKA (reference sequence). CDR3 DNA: TGCAGTGCAAGAGAGCGGGAGAAGGCCTACAATGAGCAGTTCTTC. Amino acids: CSAREREKAYNEQFF.

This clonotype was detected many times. The CDR3 reads CASSLGNSGTYEQYF. In DNA, the CDR3 is TGTGCCAGCAGCCTAGGGAATAGCGGGACCTACGAGCAGTACTTC. The gene calls are TRBV7-9 and TRBJ2-7; 8 positions agree with TRBD2. Trimming cost V 5 bases and J 2 bases; bases outside gene matches: 8. The germline V gene has CDR1 SEHNR and CDR2 FQNEAQ (reference sequence). The CDR3 spans 15 residues.

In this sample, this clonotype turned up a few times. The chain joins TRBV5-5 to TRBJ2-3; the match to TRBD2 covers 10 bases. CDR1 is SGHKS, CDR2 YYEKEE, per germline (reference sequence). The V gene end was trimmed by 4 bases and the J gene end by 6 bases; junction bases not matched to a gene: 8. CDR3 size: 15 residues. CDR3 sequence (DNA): TGTGCCAGCAGCCCGGTGGGACTAGCGACGGATACGCAGTATTTT. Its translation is CASSPVGLATDTQYF.

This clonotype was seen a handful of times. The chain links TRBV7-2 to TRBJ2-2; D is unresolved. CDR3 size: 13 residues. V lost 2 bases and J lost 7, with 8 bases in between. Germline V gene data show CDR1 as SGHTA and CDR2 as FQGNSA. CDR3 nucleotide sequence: TGTGCCAGCAGCTTACTTACAGTCGGGGAGCTGTTTTTT. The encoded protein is CASSLLTVGELFF. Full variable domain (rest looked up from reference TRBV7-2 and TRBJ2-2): GAGVSQSPSNKVTEKGKDVELRCDPISGHTALYWYRQSLGQGLEFLIYFQGNSAPDKSGLPSDRFSAERTGGSVSTLTIQRTQQEDSAVYLCASSLLTVGELFFGEGSRLTVL.

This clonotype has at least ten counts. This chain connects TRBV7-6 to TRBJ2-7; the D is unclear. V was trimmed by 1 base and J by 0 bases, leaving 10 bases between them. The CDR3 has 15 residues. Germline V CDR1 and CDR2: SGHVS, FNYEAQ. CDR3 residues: CASSLGGGNSYEQYF. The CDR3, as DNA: TGTGCCAGCAGCTTAGGAGGTGGGAACTCCTACGAGCAGTACTTC. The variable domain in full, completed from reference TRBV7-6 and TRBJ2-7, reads GAGVSQSPRYKVTKRGQDVALRCDPISGHVSLYWYRQALGQGPEFLTYFNYEAQQDKSGLPNDRFSAERPEGSISTLTIQRTEQRDSAMYRCASSLGGGNSYEQYFGPGTRLTVT.

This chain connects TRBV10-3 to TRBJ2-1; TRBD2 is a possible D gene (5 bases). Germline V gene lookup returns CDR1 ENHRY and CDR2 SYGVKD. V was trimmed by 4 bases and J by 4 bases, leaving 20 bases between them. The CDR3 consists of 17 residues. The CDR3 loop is CAISGSGALTGYNEQFF. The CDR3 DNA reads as TGTGCCATCAGTGGATCTGGAGCCCTGACGGGATACAATGAGCAGTTCTTC.